This T cell receptor beta chain was captured by sequencing in a study of blood T cell repertoires in COVID-19. Study information: The samples span acute and convalescent COVID-19 from the United States, Italy and Spain.

Generated by immunoSEQ multiplex PCR, the TCRdb table keeps only in-frame clones and is missing some. Counted here are just under 40,000 clones, approximately 79% occurring once; the ten biggest clones make up around 25%. The ends lost 3 bases at V and 4 bases at J; junction bases unmatched: 5. The CDR3 runs 15 residues. Looked up from germline, CDR1 is MGHRA and CDR2 is YSYEKL. There are a few counts of this clone. This TCR was recovered from a man aged 65-85 years with acute or convalescent COVID-19. The sequencing input was peripheral blood. The V and J genes are TRBV4-1 and TRBJ2-3; 9 bases map to TRBD1. The CDR3 region is CASSQGQGKADTQYF. CDR3 bases: TGCGCCAGCAGCCAGGGACAGGGTAAGGCAGATACGCAGTATTTT.